Presented here are 25 T cell receptor beta chains from one specimen sequenced in a study of shared clonotypes between healthy human individuals. Using immunoSEQ multiplex PCR, the repertoire was profiled, and TCRdb retains in-frame clones only, with some absent. This sample has over a million clones, with approximately 76% found just once. The sequenced sample was memory CD4+ T cells sorted from blood. Subset of the sample: CD45RA-negative fraction. The origin of the receptors is a man younger than 35 in good health.

The chain combines TRBV27 with TRBJ2-2; D may correspond to TRBD1 or TRBD2 (6 bases each). This CDR3 spans 13 amino acids. Germline CDR1 reads MNHEY; CDR2 reads SMNVEV (reference sequence). DNA of the CDR3: TGTGCTGGGGGGCCCTCGAACACCGGGGAGCTGTTTTTT. Protein: CAGGPSNTGELFF.

This clone has only one observation. The chain recombines TRBV7-2 with TRBJ1-2; 10 positions match TRBD1. The trim removed 6 bases at V and 6 bases at J, leaving 7 bases unmatched. This CDR3 is 14 amino acids long. CDR1 and CDR2 (germline): SGHTA, FQGNSA. The CDR3 DNA reads as TGTGCCAGCAGTGGGACAGGGGAGCCTCATGGCTACACCTTC. Encoded protein: CASSGTGEPHGYTF.

V gene TRBV7-8 combines with J gene TRBJ2-3; the match to TRBD2 covers 7 bases. V lost 5 bases to trimming and J lost 6 bases; unmatched junction nucleotides: 8. In germline, CDR1 is SGHVS, CDR2 FQNEAQ. This CDR3 spans 14 amino acids. CDR3 nucleotides: TGTGCCAGCAGCCCGAGCGGGGCCCCCGATACGCAGTATTTT. This sequence encodes CASSPSGAPDTQYF.

The chain is built from TRBV2 and TRBJ2-5; 11 positions agree with TRBD2. Looked up from germline, CDR1 is SNHLY and CDR2 is FYNNEI. V lost 11 bases, J lost 2 bases, and 10 bases stayed unmatched. The CDR3 covers 15 residues. The CDR3 here is CASPGTSGKQETQYF. CDR3 bases: TGTGCCTCCCCCGGGACTAGCGGAAAACAAGAGACCCAGTACTTC.

The gene calls are TRBV7-2 and TRBJ2-1; TRBD2 aligns across 14 bases. V was pared by 3 bases and J by 7 bases, with 5 bases of the junction left unmatched. This CDR3 has 16 residues. CDR1 is SGHTA and CDR2 is FQGNSA in the germline V gene. In DNA, the CDR3 is TGTGCCAGCAGCTTCTCGGGACTAGCGGGAGAGAATGAGCAGTTCTTC. Encoded protein: CASSFSGLAGENEQFF.

This clone was detected only once. The chain recombines TRBV7-9 with TRBJ2-5, with 9 bases that match TRBD2. Germline lookup yields CDR1 SEHNR and CDR2 FQNEAQ (reference sequence). Trimming took 6 bases from V and 2 from J; bases not matched to a gene: 4. This CDR3 has 14 amino acids. The CDR3 spells CASSAGGGQETQYF. In DNA form, the CDR3 reads TGTGCCAGCAGTGCGGGAGGGGGGCAAGAGACCCAGTACTTC.

V gene TRBV28 combines with J gene TRBJ1-1; 8 bases are a match to TRBD1. CDR1 and CDR2 from the germline V gene are MDHEN and SYDVKM. There are 16 residues in the CDR3. Trimming removed 7 bases from V and 0 bases from J; junction bases left unmatched: 10. CDR3 DNA: TGTGCCAGCACCCCTGGACAGGGAAGAGTGAACACTGAAGCTTTCTTT. As protein: CASTPGQGRVNTEAFF.

The chain joins TRBV25-1 to TRBJ2-2; tentative D call: TRBD2 (6 bases). V shed 8 bases and J shed 2 bases, with 9 bases lying between them. Germline CDR1 is MGHDK and CDR2 is SYGVNS. The CDR3 totals 13 residues. The CDR3 loop is CASGTLNTGELFF. Written as DNA, the CDR3 is TGTGCCAGCGGGACTCTTAACACCGGGGAGCTGTTTTTT.

In the case of this clone: At one boundary the junction diverges from the germline segment, which might be a read error. The CDR3 nucleotides read TGTGCCACCAGTCAACGGTCTGAGGACACCATATATTTT. Translated, it gives CATSQRSEDTIYF. The chain joins TRBV10-3 to TRBJ1-3; no firm D call. The CDR3 covers 13 residues. The germline V gene encodes CDR1 ENHRY and CDR2 SYGVKD.

This clone was picked up one time. The rearrangement links TRBV18 to TRBJ2-2; D call uncertain. CDR1 KGHSH and CDR2 LQKENI come from the germline V gene. V was trimmed by 3 bases and J by 4 bases, leaving 12 bases between them. This CDR3 contains 15 residues. CDR3 DNA sequence: TGTGCCAGCTCACCTCCCTCCTATGGCACCGGGGAGCTGTTTTTT. As protein: CASSPPSYGTGELFF.

This clone has more than one count but fewer than ten. V usage is TRBV5-4 and J usage is TRBJ1-3, with D unclear. Trimming removed 2 bases from V and 8 bases from J, with 11 bases in between. The CDR3 totals 13 residues. Germline V CDR1 and CDR2: SGHNT, YYREEE (reference sequence). CDR3 in amino acids: CASSFGSGDTIYF. The CDR3 nucleotides read TGTGCCAGCAGCTTTGGTTCCGGAGACACCATATATTTT. The variable domain in full, completed from reference TRBV5-4 and TRBJ1-3, reads ETGVTQSPTHLIKTRGQQVTLRCSSQSGHNTVSWYQQALGQGPQFIFQYYREEENGRGNFPPRFSGLQFPNYSSELNVNALELDDSALYLCASSFGSGDTIYFGEGSWLTVV.

As for this clone: Additional DNA sequences in this sample encode the identical CDR3. V usage is TRBV18 and J usage is TRBJ2-3, with no clear D. V gave up 3 bases and J gave up 2 bases, with 9 bases separating them. Germline V gene sequence: CDR1 KGHSH, CDR2 LQKENI. The CDR3 length is 14 residues. The CDR3 loop is CASSPETHTDTQYF. The CDR3 DNA is TGTGCCAGCTCACCGGAAACACACACAGATACGCAGTATTTT.

The V call is TRBV25-1, the J call TRBJ1-2; TRBD1 agrees at 8 bases. This CDR3 contains 15 residues. The V and J ends lost 2 bases and 7 bases, in that order; junction bases with no gene match: 9. Germline assignment: CDR1 MGHDK and CDR2 SYGVNS. The CDR3 bases are TGTGCCAGCAGTGAAAGGACAGGGACCTATTTTGGCTACACCTTC. Amino acids: CASSERTGTYFGYTF.

This rearrangement joins TRBV10-2 to TRBJ1-2; a possible D gene is TRBD1 (6 bases). This CDR3 spans 15 amino acids. Germline V gene lookup returns CDR1 WSHSY and CDR2 SAAADI. The germline V and J ends were trimmed by 0 bases and 8 bases, with 16 bases remaining between them. The CDR3 DNA reads as TGCGCCAGCAGTGAGTCGGGGGGCAGATCAGGGGGCTACACCTTC. This encodes CASSESGGRSGGYTF.

In this sample, this clone turned up a few times. The rearrangement uses TRBV5-1 and TRBJ1-3; 9 nucleotides line up with TRBD1. The CDR3 sequence is 16 residues long. Per germline, CDR1 SGHRS and CDR2 YFSETQ. The trim removed 7 bases at V and 0 bases at J, leaving 8 bases unmatched. CDR3 amino acids: CASGTGGAGSGNTIYF. DNA for the CDR3: TGCGCCAGCGGAACAGGGGGCGCCGGCTCTGGAAACACCATATATTTT.

This clone has more than one count but fewer than ten. The chain recombines TRBV7-2 with TRBJ2-1, with 8 positions matching TRBD2. The V gene's germline CDR1 is SGHTA and CDR2 FQGNSA. V was clipped by 5 bases and J by 2 bases; unmatched bases: 8. The CDR3 is made up of 16 amino acids. The CDR3 sequence is CASSASGRDAYNEQFF. Here the CDR3 DNA reads TGTGCCAGCAGCGCAAGCGGGAGAGACGCCTACAATGAGCAGTTCTTC.

This clone was recorded once. The rearrangement joins TRBV6-5 to TRBJ1-5; no firm D call. Germline V lookup: CDR1 MNHEY, CDR2 SVGAGI. The V and J ends lost 8 bases and 2 bases respectively, with 10 bases between them. The CDR3 is made up of 13 amino acids. In DNA form, the CDR3 reads TGTGCCAGCCACCCATGGGGCAATCAGCCCCAGCATTTT. It yields the protein CASHPWGNQPQHF.

The V gene is TRBV5-1, the J gene TRBJ2-5, with TRBD1 identical over 12 bases. The CDR3 runs 14 residues. J gave up 3 bases and V 5 bases, and 2 bases lay outside the gene matches. Germline V gives CDR1 SGHRS, CDR2 YFSETQ. The CDR3 reads CASRGTGGEETQYF. The CDR3 DNA sequence: TGCGCCAGCAGGGGGACAGGGGGCGAAGAGACCCAGTACTTC.

Regarding this clone: Other nucleotide sequences from this sample produce the same CDR3. The chain combines TRBV18 with TRBJ2-5; D not certain. The CDR3 runs to 13 residues. Germline V gene sequence: CDR1 KGHSH, CDR2 LQKENI. The V end was cut by 2 bases, the J end by 1 base, with 5 bases between. The CDR3 spells CASSPMGQETQYF. The CDR3 nucleotides read TGTGCCAGCTCACCAATGGGCCAAGAGACCCAGTACTTC.

The J gene is TRBJ1-5, the V gene TRBV6-5, with 8 bases that match TRBD1. The CDR3 covers 14 residues. V lost 4 bases, J lost 6 bases, and 5 bases stayed unmatched. Germline loops: CDR1 MNHEY, CDR2 SVGAGI. The CDR3 reads CASSSPGQAQPQHF. In DNA form, the CDR3 reads TGTGCCAGCAGTTCGCCGGGACAGGCTCAGCCCCAGCATTTT.

The V call is TRBV7-9, the J call TRBJ2-7; 7 nucleotides agree with TRBD1. Germline V lookup: CDR1 SEHNR, CDR2 FQNEAQ (reference sequence). The J segment lost 6 bases and the V segment lost 6 bases, leaving 11 bases of the junction unmatched. The CDR3 extends over 14 amino acids. The CDR3 reads CASRMDRTGSEQYF. The CDR3 DNA reads as TGTGCCAGCAGGATGGACAGGACGGGCTCCGAGCAGTACTTC.

The rearrangement uses TRBV28 and TRBJ1-1; D not resolved. The CDR3 is made up of 11 amino acids. In germline, CDR1 is MDHEN, CDR2 SYDVKM. Trimming removed 7 bases at V and 2 bases at J, with 5 bases between. DNA of the CDR3: TGTGCCAGCATGGAAAACACTGAAGCTTTCTTT. Translated, it gives CASMENTEAFF.

The chain combines TRBV7-9 with TRBJ1-3, with D perhaps matching TRBD1 (6 bases). V shed 5 bases and J shed 4 bases, with 18 bases lying between them. Germline CDR1 and CDR2: SEHNR and FQNEAQ (reference sequence). CDR3 length: 16 residues. This chain's CDR3 is CASSPRWGATGNTIYF. The CDR3 DNA is TGTGCCAGCAGCCCTCGCTGGGGGGCAACAGGAAACACCATATATTTT.

The gene calls are TRBV11-2 and TRBJ2-1; D ambiguous. CDR1 is SGHAT and CDR2 is FQNNGV in the germline V gene. V was trimmed by 6 bases and J by 4 bases, leaving 19 bases between them. The CDR3 length is 16 residues. CDR3 DNA: TGTGCCAGCAGTCTGGGTTCTGGCAGGATTTACAATGAGCAGTTCTTC. This encodes CASSLGSGRIYNEQFF.

This clone occurred once. The chain links TRBV5-6 to TRBJ2-7; a weak D match, TRBD2 (5 bases). In germline, CDR1 is SGHDT, CDR2 YYEEEE. This CDR3 contains 12 residues. With 4 bases removed from V and 1 base from J, the gap between germline ends came to 6 bases. CDR3 amino acids: CASSGSSYEQYF. CDR3 DNA sequence: TGTGCCAGCAGCGGGAGTTCCTACGAGCAGTACTTC.